The 12 T cell receptor beta chains below all came from one sample that was sequenced in a study of CD4+ T cells in melanoma. The repertoire was sequenced with immunoSEQ multiplex PCR; TCRdb's copy has only in-frame clones and lacks some. Seen here are around 15,000 clones, about three fifths observed once, and the top ten hold roughly 14%. Material: cells from a culture (not recorded whether cultured in vitro). These TCRs come from a human donor with melanoma.

The rearrangement joins TRBV29-1 to TRBJ1-4; D is undetermined. CDR1 and CDR2 from the germline V gene are SQVTM and ANQGSEA. The CDR3 has 11 residues. The V end was cut by 6 bases, the J end by 10 bases, with 12 bases between. This CDR3 is CSVERGGKLFF. DNA for the CDR3: TGCAGCGTGGAAAGAGGCGGAAAACTGTTTTTT.

The chain carries TRBV7-9 and TRBJ1-6; D gene uncertain. Germline V lookup: CDR1 SEHNR, CDR2 FQNEAQ (reference sequence). This CDR3 comprises 11 residues. Trimming shortened V by 4 bases and J by 11 bases, and 6 bases separated the two germline ends. CDR3 sequence reads: CASSSAAPLHF. The CDR3 DNA sequence: TGTGCCAGCAGCTCCGCGGCACCCCTCCACTTT.

The chain employs TRBV10-3 and TRBJ2-5; D is perhaps TRBD2 (5 bases). Per the germline V gene, CDR1 is ENHRY and CDR2 is SYGVKD. V was trimmed by 6 bases and J by 2 bases, leaving 10 bases between them. The CDR3 consists of 13 residues. CDR3: CAIRGAAQETQYF. The CDR3 DNA sequence: TGTGCCATCAGAGGAGCGGCACAAGAGACCCAGTACTTC.

This chain joins TRBV4-1 and TRBJ2-7, with 11 bases fitting TRBD1. Germline V gives CDR1 MGHRA, CDR2 YSYEKL. The CDR3 is 15 residues long. Trimming at V came to 6 bases and at J to 3 bases, leaving 7 bases not matched to a gene. CDR3 nucleotides: TGCGCCAGCAGAGGGACAGGGGGACGAGGCTACGAGCAGTACTTC. This gives the protein CASRGTGGRGYEQYF.

V and J are TRBV6-5 and TRBJ2-3; 10 nucleotides align to TRBD2. The CDR3 totals 15 residues. V lost 6 bases to trimming and J lost 4 bases; unmatched junction nucleotides: 7. Germline CDR1 and CDR2: MNHEY and SVGAGI. In DNA form, the CDR3 reads TGTGCCAGCAGGCCAGCGGGGGGGAAAGCAGATACGCAGTATTTT. Its translation is CASRPAGGKADTQYF.

The rearrangement joins TRBV29-1 to TRBJ2-1; no definite D call. Germline CDR1 and CDR2: SQVTM and ANQGSEA. This CDR3 region has 12 residues. V lost 4 bases and J lost 5, with 9 bases in between. In nucleotides, the CDR3 is TGCAGCGTTGTGAGTAGGAACAATGAGCAGTTCTTC. This gives the protein CSVVSRNNEQFF.

J is TRBJ1-1 and V is TRBV7-9; D gene uncertain. CDR3 length equals 14 residues. Per the germline V gene, CDR1 is SEHNR and CDR2 is FQNEAQ (reference sequence). V shed 3 bases and J shed 3 bases, with 11 bases lying between them. The CDR3: CASSLTGGYTEAFF. The CDR3 DNA reads as TGTGCCAGCAGCTTGACTGGCGGGTACACTGAAGCTTTCTTT.

By its share, this clone is medium-sized (0.01 to 0.1%). V is TRBV6-1 and J is TRBJ2-5; TRBD2 might be the D (5 bases). The CDR3 extends over 13 amino acids. The germline V gene encodes CDR1 MNHNS and CDR2 SASEGT. Trimming removed 4 bases at V and 5 bases at J, with 11 bases between. This CDR3 reads CASSATRTETQYF. CDR3 DNA sequence: TGTGCCAGCAGTGCTACTAGAACGGAGACCCAGTACTTC.

This clone was counted a few times. The chain couples TRBV6-5 to TRBJ2-1; 7 bases line up with TRBD1. The CDR3 loop spans 13 amino acids. Germline V gene lookup returns CDR1 MNHEY and CDR2 SVGAGI. V shed 5 bases and J 8 bases; nucleotides not matched to a gene: 6. The CDR3 DNA reads TGTGCCAGCAGTAAAGCTAGGGGGCATGAGCAGTTCTTC. Translated, it gives CASSKARGHEQFF.

V gene TRBV5-1 combines with J gene TRBJ1-1; D is perhaps TRBD1 (6 bases). From germline, CDR1 is SGHRS and CDR2 YFSETQ. Trimming stripped 2 bases from V and 7 bases from J, with 21 bases between. CDR3 size: 16 residues. CDR3 in DNA: TGCGCCAGCAGCTTAGAGCCGGGGGGCGGAACCCGTGAAGCTTTCTTT. Amino acid sequence: CASSLEPGGGTREAFF.

The chain uses TRBV30 and TRBJ2-1; 8 bases map to TRBD1. CDR1 is GTSNPN, CDR2 SVGIG, per germline (reference sequence). V was pared by 5 bases and J by 2 bases, with 8 bases of the junction left unmatched. The length of the CDR3 is 15 residues. CDR3 nucleotide sequence: TGTGCCTGGGACGCAGGGGGCCCCACCTACAATGAGCAGTTCTTC. Translation gives CAWDAGGPTYNEQFF.

CDR3 nucleotide sequence: TGTGCCAGCAGCCTGAGATGGGATTCACCCCTCCACTTT. Translating gives CASSLRWDSPLHF. This rearrangement joins TRBV7-9 to TRBJ1-6; D gene unclear. CDR1 and CDR2 (germline): SEHNR, FQNEAQ (reference sequence). This CDR3 has 13 residues. The V end lost 5 bases, the J end lost 8 bases, and 10 bases lay between the germline ends.